This passage covers 22 T cell receptor beta chains from one sample sequenced in a study of tissue T cells after allogeneic stem cell transplantation. The time point denotes: mouse harvest day 7 after allogeneic transplant. Tail vein injection delivered 10^7 T-cell-depleted bone marrow cells and 10^6 splenic CD5+ T cells. Assay used: immunoSEQ multiplex PCR; TCRdb lists only in-frame clones, some missing. The sample yields some 6,700 clones, approximately 50% seen once. The material sequenced was gut tissue. These receptors all come from a female BALB/c mouse given C57BL/6 T cells with graft-versus-host disease after an allogeneic hematopoietic cell transplant.

To note about this clone: Gene names refer to mouse genes. The read halts 1 residue ahead of the CDR3 end, with the missing end drawn from the germline J gene. The J gene is TRBJ2-7, the V gene TRBV26; D is uncertain. The germline V gene has CDR1 KGHPV and CDR2 FQNQEV (reference sequence). Trimming took 2 bases from V and 6 from J, leaving 5 bases between them. The CDR3 has 11 amino acids. Here the CDR3 reads CASSLGVEQYF. Incomplete CDR3 DNA: TGTGCCAGCAGTCTGGGGGTTGAACAGTAC.

Concerning this clone itself: Here the gene names and germline are mouse. Read coverage stops 1 residue before the CDR3 terminus; the germline J gene supplies the remainder. This sequence joins TRBV12-1 and TRBJ2-3, with TRBD2 identical over 9 bases. Germline CDR1 reads SGHSN; CDR2 reads HYEKVE. The CDR3 length is 14 residues. After removal of 0 bases from V and 3 bases from J, the junction contained 0 bases not matched to a gene. CDR3 sequence: CASSLGLGAETLYF. The CDR3 DNA, read in part, is TGTGCCAGCTCTCTCGGACTGGGGGCAGAAACGCTGTAT.

Concerning this clone itself: Germline and genes here are mouse. Sequencing ends 1 residue short of the CDR3 end; the germline J gene provides the rest. The J gene is TRBJ1-1, the V gene TRBV13-1; 9 bases line up with TRBD1. The CDR3 sequence is 13 residues long. J was trimmed by 8 bases and V by 3 bases; bases with no gene match: 5. From germline, CDR1 is NSHNY and CDR2 SYGAGN. The CDR3 spells CASSGGQGEEVFF. The covered CDR3 bases are TGTGCCAGCAGTGGGGGACAGGGAGAGGAAGTCTTC.

On this clone itself: Gene names and germline refer to mouse. The CDR3 is cut off 1 residue early in the read; its end comes from the germline J gene. V is TRBV12-1 and J is TRBJ2-3; 12 positions match TRBD2. Germline loops: CDR1 SGHSN, CDR2 HYEKVE. The trim removed 0 bases at V and 0 bases at J, leaving 6 bases unmatched. This CDR3 is 18 amino acids long. The covered CDR3 bases are TGTGCCAGCTCTCTCGAGGACTGGGGGGGGTCTAGTGCAGAAACGCTGTAT. This gives the protein CASSLEDWGGSSAETLY. In full, the CDR3 is CASSLEDWGGSSAETLYF.

To note about this clone: The listed genes are named as in mouse. The read is 1 residue too short to cover the CDR3 end, so that end is filled in from the germline J gene. J is TRBJ1-2 and V is TRBV26, with TRBD1 as a possible D gene (6 bases). This CDR3 is 15 amino acids long. Between the trimmed V and J ends, which lost 3 bases and 2 bases, there was a span of 13 bases. Germline values: CDR1 KGHPV, CDR2 FQNQEV (reference sequence). This chain's CDR3 is CASSLSGELNSDYTF. The CDR3 bases that were read are TGTGCCAGCAGTCTCTCAGGGGAATTGAACTCCGACTACACC.

Turning to this clone: Mouse germline and gene names are used. The read is 1 residue too short to cover the CDR3 end, so that end is filled in from the germline J gene. V usage is TRBV15 and J usage is TRBJ2-7, with 11 bases that match TRBD2. The CDR3 loop spans 15 amino acids. Germline CDR1 reads SGHND; CDR2 reads FRSKSL. The V gene end was trimmed by 3 bases and the J gene end by 0 bases; junction bases not matched to a gene: 1. The covered CDR3 bases are TGTGCCAGCAGTTTGACTGGGGGGGGCTCCTATGAACAGTAC. Encoded protein: CASSLTGGGSYEQY. The entire CDR3 reads CASSLTGGGSYEQYF.

This clone turned up a few times. Mouse gene names and germline throughout. The read is 1 residue too short to cover the CDR3 end, so that end is filled in from the germline J gene. The chain has TRBV12-2 and TRBJ2-1, with D unresolved. The germline V gene has CDR1 SGHLS and CDR2 HYDKME. Trimming took off 0 bases at V and 0 bases at J, with 8 bases between the two ends. The CDR3 runs 15 residues. The covered CDR3 bases are TGTGCCAGCTCTCTCGAGGGTTATAACTATGCTGAGCAGTTC. This sequence encodes CASSLEGYNYAEQF. The CDR3, in full, reads CASSLEGYNYAEQFF. The full variable domain, its missing parts supplied by reference TRBV12-2 and TRBJ2-1, is NSGVVQSPRYIIKGKGERSILKCIPISGHLSVAWYQQTQGQELKFFIQHYDKMERDKGNLPSRFSVQQFDDYHSEMNMSALELEDSAVYFCASSLEGYNYAEQFFGPGTRLTVL.

To note about this clone: Germline and genes: mouse. The read falls 1 residue short of the CDR3 end, and the missing part is taken from the germline J gene. The chain carries TRBV20 and TRBJ2-4, with a tentative D call TRBD2 (6 bases). CDR3 length equals 13 residues. Trimming cost V 0 bases and J 6 bases, with 10 bases left between them. The germline V gene encodes CDR1 GFQATS and CDR2 STVNSAI. The DNA read from the CDR3 is TGTGGTGCTAGGGACTGGGGAGGGAACACCTTGTAC. This sequence encodes CGARDWGGNTLY. The full CDR3 reads CGARDWGGNTLYF.

On this clone: Gene labels here are mouse ones. The read terminates 1 residue ahead of where the CDR3 ends, so the germline J gene completes it. J is TRBJ1-2 and V is TRBV14; 11 bases align to TRBD1. Looked up from germline, CDR1 is SGHDT and CDR2 is FRDEAV. The CDR3 totals 14 residues. V dropped 4 bases and J dropped 3; count of bases not matched to a gene: 2. CDR3 sequence: CASSRTGGDSDYTF. CDR3 DNA, as far as it was read: TGTGCCAGCAGTCGGACAGGGGGCGACTCCGACTACACC. Full variable domain (missing parts from reference TRBV14 and TRBJ1-2): EAGVTQSPRYAVLQEGQAVSFWCDPISGHDTLYWYQQPRDQGPQLLVYFRDEAVIDNSQLPSDRFSAVRPKGTNSTLKIQSAKQGDTATYLCASSRTGGDSDYTFGSGTRLLVI.

Turning to this clone: Gene names follow the mouse nomenclature. The CDR3 end falls 1 residue outside the read, so it is completed with the germline J gene. This chain joins TRBV16 and TRBJ1-2, with no clear D. Germline assignment: CDR1 SGHSA and CDR2 FRNQAP. Trimming pared 0 bases from V and 2 bases from J, leaving 7 bases between. This CDR3 is 14 amino acids long. Incomplete CDR3 DNA: TGTGCAAGCAGCTTAGATCGACATAACTCCGACTACACC. Amino acid sequence: CASSLDRHNSDYT. The whole CDR3 reads CASSLDRHNSDYTF.

Comments on this clone: The listed genes are named as in mouse. The CDR3 end lies 1 residue beyond the end of the read and is filled in from the germline J gene. The rearrangement uses TRBV14 and TRBJ1-1; no clear D gene. Trimming took off 5 bases at V and 6 bases at J, with 8 bases between the two ends. Germline lookup yields CDR1 SGHDT and CDR2 FRDEAV. The CDR3 contains 11 residues. The DNA read from the CDR3 is TGTGCCAGCAGACGGACGGCAGAAGTCTTC. It translates to CASRRTAEVF. The complete CDR3 reads CASRRTAEVFF.

As for this clone: Gene names follow the mouse nomenclature. CDR3 in amino acids: CASSIRGVSAETLYF. The covered CDR3 bases are TGTGCCAGCAGTATTAGGGGAGTTAGTGCAGAAACGCTGTAT. This chain joins TRBV19 and TRBJ2-3, with D maybe TRBD1 (5 bases). The CDR3 is cut off 1 residue early in the read; its end comes from the germline J gene. This CDR3 is built from 15 residues. Germline CDR1 reads FNHDT; CDR2 reads SITEND (reference sequence). The ends were cut back, 2 bases at V and 0 bases at J, with 10 bases in the middle.

This clone was seen a handful of times. Genes and germline are mouse. The sequenced CDR3 bases are TGCTCCAGCAGTCAATCAAACTCCGACTACACC. This encodes CSSSQSNSDYT. The whole CDR3 sequence is CSSSQSNSDYTF. The J gene is TRBJ1-2, the V gene TRBV23. The sequenced fragment ends 1 residue before the CDR3 boundary, so the rest is inferred from the germline J gene. The germline V gene has CDR1 KGHTA and CDR2 FQNQQP. There are 12 residues in the CDR3.

This clone has only a few counts. Genes here carry mouse names. From the germline J gene comes the end of the CDR3, since the read stops 1 residue before it. The rearrangement links TRBV26 to TRBJ1-4; 8 bases map to TRBD1. The CDR3 spans 15 residues. Germline trimming cut 4 bases from V and 4 bases from J; bases unmatched to any gene: 5. The germline CDR1 and CDR2 sequences are KGHPV and FQNQEV (reference sequence). CDR3 region: CASSPRQGYNERLFF. The CDR3 DNA, read in part, is TGTGCCAGCAGTCCTCGACAGGGGTACAACGAAAGATTATTT. The variable domain in full, completed from reference TRBV26 and TRBJ1-4, reads NSKVIQTPRYLVKGQGQKAKMRCIPEKGHPVVFWYQQNKNNEFKFLINFQNQEVLQQIDMTEKRFSAECPSNSPCSLEIQSSEAGDSALYLCASSPRQGYNERLFFGHGTKLSVL.

This clone was counted a few times. The listed genes are named as in mouse. The sequence runs out 1 residue before the end of the CDR3; the remainder is reconstructed from the germline J gene. The chain couples TRBV26 to TRBJ1-4, with no clear D. The CDR3 spans 15 residues. The V end lost 4 bases, the J end lost 0 bases, and 9 bases lay between the germline ends. Germline lookup yields CDR1 KGHPV and CDR2 FQNQEV (reference sequence). The chain's CDR3 is CASSPLPISNERLFF. The CDR3 bases that were read are TGTGCCAGCAGTCCCCTTCCAATTTCCAACGAAAGATTATTT.

A word on this clone: Genes and germline are mouse. The read falls 1 residue short of the CDR3 end, and the missing part is taken from the germline J gene. The V and J genes are TRBV13-2 and TRBJ2-2; no definite D call. From germline, CDR1 is NNHNN and CDR2 SYGAGS (reference sequence). The CDR3 extends over 13 amino acids. The V gene lost 3 bases and the J gene lost 0 bases, with 3 bases spanning the gap. Partial CDR3 DNA: TGTGCCAGCGGTGGTTCAAACACCGGGCAGCTCTAC. It yields the protein CASGGSNTGQLY. The entire CDR3 reads CASGGSNTGQLYF.

Concerning this clone itself: All gene names here are mouse names. The read terminates 1 residue ahead of where the CDR3 ends, so the germline J gene completes it. The gene calls are TRBV16 and TRBJ2-5; a weak D match, TRBD1 (6 bases). Germline V lookup: CDR1 SGHSA, CDR2 FRNQAP. Trimming removed 5 bases from V and 3 bases from J, with 9 bases in between. The CDR3 length is 13 residues. The CDR3 here is CASSPTGQDTQYF. CDR3 DNA, as far as it was read: TGTGCAAGCAGCCCGACAGGTCAAGACACCCAGTAC.

A note on this clone: Gene names follow the mouse nomenclature. The read comes to an end 1 residue before the CDR3 does, leaving the germline J gene to fill in the end. This chain links TRBV15 with TRBJ2-2; unclear D gene. In germline, CDR1 is SGHND, CDR2 FRSKSL. V was shortened by 3 bases and J by 3 bases, with 8 bases between the two germline ends. This CDR3 spans 14 amino acids. CDR3 DNA, as far as it was read: TGTGCCAGCAGTTTGGGTGCCTACACCGGGCAGCTCTAC. Translating gives CASSLGAYTGQLY. The complete CDR3 reads CASSLGAYTGQLYF.

With respect to this clone: Mouse gene names and germline throughout. From the germline J gene comes the end of the CDR3, since the read stops 1 residue before it. The V call is TRBV14, the J call TRBJ1-4; no definite D call. Trimming took 5 bases from V and 1 from J, leaving 3 bases between them. Germline V CDR1 and CDR2: SGHDT, FRDEAV. CDR3 length: 12 residues. CDR3 DNA (partial): TGTGCCAGCAGGGGTTCCAACGAAAGATTATTT. It specifies CASRGSNERLF. The whole CDR3 sequence reads CASRGSNERLFF.

Worth noting for this clone: Gene names refer to mouse genes. The sequence runs out 1 residue before the end of the CDR3; the remainder is reconstructed from the germline J gene. The chain employs TRBV1 and TRBJ1-2, with D unclear. This CDR3 comprises 13 residues. In germline, CDR1 is NSQYPW, CDR2 LRSPGD (reference sequence). Trimming removed 0 bases from V and 2 bases from J, with 4 bases in between. CDR3 residues: CTCSADRNSDYTF. The CDR3 DNA, read in part, is TGCACCTGCAGTGCAGACAGGAACTCCGACTACACC.

This clone has more than one count but fewer than ten. Gene names are mouse gene names. The missing CDR3 end, 1 residue past where the read stops, is filled in from the germline J gene. This sequence joins TRBV26 and TRBJ1-3; maybe TRBD1 (5 bases). The CDR3 loop spans 14 amino acids. Germline V gives CDR1 KGHPV, CDR2 FQNQEV (reference sequence). The V and J ends lost 8 bases and 0 bases respectively, with 11 bases between them. The covered CDR3 bases are TGTGCCAGCGGGGACGGGAGTTCTGGAAATACGCTCTAT. This translates into CASGDGSSGNTLY. The entire CDR3 is CASGDGSSGNTLYF.

With respect to this clone: Gene names and germline refer to mouse. The read finishes 1 residue shy of the CDR3 end, and the germline J gene is used to complete it. V usage is TRBV26 and J usage is TRBJ2-7; no clear D gene. Trimming took off 0 bases at V and 0 bases at J, with 6 bases between the two ends. CDR1 KGHPV and CDR2 FQNQEV come from the germline V gene (reference sequence). The CDR3 loop spans 14 amino acids. The CDR3 spells CASSLSGSSYEQYF. CDR3 DNA, as far as it was read: TGTGCCAGCAGTCTGTCTGGGAGCTCCTATGAACAGTAC.